A single sample gave rise to the 32 T cell receptor beta chains below, sequenced in a study of T-cell reconstitution after alpha-beta-depleted transplantation in children. Unique molecular identifiers were incorporated during preparation of the TCRbeta library. TCRdb used MiXCR to reprocess the PCR reads, holding one entry per CDR3 protein. The sample contains more than 100,000 distinct CDR3 sequences, roughly 23% of which appear only once. The source was PBMCs, mostly from graft donor cells, collected 180 days after TCRalphabeta/CD19-depleted stem cell transplant. The receptors were gathered from a male patient aged 2 to 9 who had a stem cell transplant for chronic granulomatous disease, so the T cells may come from the graft donor.

This clonotype was observed a handful of times. The rearrangement uses TRBV20-1 and TRBJ2-1, with D possibly matching TRBD2 (7 bases). The CDR3 loop spans 14 amino acids. Per the germline V gene, CDR1 is DFQATT and CDR2 is SNEGSKA (reference sequence). CDR3 region: CTTTLGGGSREQFF. The CDR3 coding sequence is TGCACCACTACCCTAGGGGGAGGGTCGCGGGAGCAGTTCTTC.

Concerning this clonotype: Relative to the germline gene, one junction end is altered; a read error may explain this. V is TRBV3-1 and J is TRBJ2-1, with TRBD2 matching 12 bases. The CDR3 length is 18 residues. The germline CDR1 and CDR2 sequences are LGHDT and YNNKEL (reference sequence). The DNA for the CDR3 is TGTGCCTGCAGCCAAGATCTAGCGGGGGGGCGTGCCTACAATGAGCAGTTCTTC. It yields the protein CACSQDLAGGRAYNEQFF.

The chain carries TRBV5-1 and TRBJ2-2; 9 bases are a match to TRBD1. CDR1 is SGHRS, CDR2 YFSETQ, per germline. This CDR3 is built from 16 residues. V lost 2 bases and J lost 1; bases outside the gene matches: 3. Written as DNA, the CDR3 is TGCGCCAGCAGCTTACCGGGACAGGGGAACACCGGGGAGCTGTTTTTT. Translating gives CASSLPGQGNTGELFF.

The chain is built from TRBV20-1 and TRBJ1-6; TRBD1 agrees at 7 bases. Germline V gene data show CDR1 as DFQATT and CDR2 as SNEGSKA (reference sequence). This CDR3 has 16 residues. J lost 6 bases, V lost 0 bases, and 8 bases had no gene match. The CDR3 here is CSARDLPTGLNSPLHF. The CDR3, as DNA: TGCAGTGCTAGAGATCTCCCGACAGGGCTTAATTCACCCCTCCACTTT.

In its sample, this clonotype was seen many times. The chain uses TRBV12-3 or TRBV12-4 and TRBJ2-7; 7 bases agree with TRBD1. Trimming cost V 7 bases and J 7 bases; bases outside gene matches: 16. The CDR3 is 15 residues long. The CDR3 sequence is CASTLFGQVGREQYF. As DNA, the CDR3 is TGTGCCAGCACCCTATTTGGACAGGTTGGGAGAGAGCAGTACTTC.

This clonotype has only a few counts. This sequence joins TRBV4-3 and TRBJ1-1; tentative D call: TRBD1 (6 bases). Germline V gene lookup returns CDR1 LGHNA and CDR2 YSLEER. This CDR3 is built from 14 residues. V was shortened by 1 base and J by 5 bases, with 11 bases between the two germline ends. The CDR3 DNA reads TGCGCCAGCAGCCAAGGCACAGGGAGAACTGAAGCTTTCTTT. As protein: CASSQGTGRTEAFF.

This sequence joins TRBV7-9 and TRBJ1-5, with D unresolved. Between the trimmed V and J ends, which lost 0 bases and 6 bases, there was a span of 6 bases. The germline gives CDR1 SEHNR, CDR2 FQNEAQ (reference sequence). The CDR3 runs 13 residues. CDR3 sequence (DNA): TGTGCCAGCAGCTTAGCTTCCGGTCAGCCCCAGCATTTT. Translating it yields CASSLASGQPQHF.

The V call is TRBV4-2, the J call TRBJ2-5, with 7 bases aligning to TRBD2. V lost 4 bases, J lost 1 base, and 15 bases stayed unmatched. Germline loops: CDR1 LGHNA, CDR2 YNFKEQ. The CDR3 runs to 18 residues. CDR3 amino acids: CASSPLGGSGNIQETQYF. As DNA, the CDR3 is TGTGCCAGCAGCCCCTTGGGCGGCAGCGGGAATATCCAAGAGACCCAGTACTTC.

This clonotype was found many times. V usage is TRBV29-1 and J usage is TRBJ2-7; 8 bases line up with TRBD2. The CDR3 sequence is 12 residues long. CDR1 SQVTM and CDR2 ANQGSEA come from the germline V gene. V was pared by 6 bases and J by 4 bases, with 5 bases of the junction left unmatched. The CDR3 loop reads CSVTSGSYEQYF. The CDR3, as DNA: TGCAGCGTGACAAGCGGGAGTTACGAGCAGTACTTC.

This clonotype showed up just a few times. The chain couples TRBV5-1 to TRBJ2-5; D remains unclear. Germline CDR1 reads SGHRS; CDR2 reads YFSETQ. CDR3 length equals 13 residues. Trimming removed 1 base from V and 2 bases from J, with 6 bases in between. CDR3 DNA sequence: TGCGCCAGCAGCTTGCAGGTGCAAGAGACCCAGTACTTC. Its protein is CASSLQVQETQYF.

The chain couples TRBV5-1 to TRBJ2-7; no reliable D call. V lost 5 bases and J 3 bases, leaving 9 bases between the germline ends. The CDR3 sequence is 12 residues long. The germline gives CDR1 SGHRS, CDR2 YFSETQ. The CDR3 spells CASRWEDYEQYF. For the CDR3, the DNA is TGCGCCAGCAGATGGGAAGACTACGAGCAGTACTTC.

This clonotype was recorded many times. The V gene is TRBV12-3 or TRBV12-4, the J gene TRBJ2-2; the D is unclear. V lost 6 bases, J lost 4 bases, and 9 bases lay in between. This CDR3 contains 13 residues. The CDR3 is CASSRLSTGELFF. The CDR3 region has the DNA TGTGCCAGCAGCCGCCTGAGCACCGGGGAGCTGTTTTTT.

This chain links TRBV4-1 with TRBJ2-1; a possible D gene is TRBD1 (6 bases). Trimming took off 1 base at V and 5 bases at J, with 12 bases between the two ends. From germline, CDR1 is MGHRA and CDR2 YSYEKL. The CDR3 length is 15 residues. The CDR3 DNA follows: TGCGCCAGCAGCCAAGGCCCTGGACAGAACAATGAGCAGTTCTTC. Translating it yields CASSQGPGQNNEQFF.

This clonotype was found many times. V is TRBV7-2 and J is TRBJ2-3; 11 positions match TRBD2. The J segment lost 4 bases and the V segment lost 2 bases, leaving 5 bases of the junction unmatched. Germline V gene sequence: CDR1 SGHTA, CDR2 FQGNSA. The CDR3 is 16 residues long. The CDR3 coding sequence is TGTGCCAGCAGCTTACTAGCGGGGGGAGTTGCAGATACGCAGTATTTT. Its translation is CASSLLAGGVADTQYF.

This clonotype was counted only a few times. The chain recombines TRBV7-3 with TRBJ2-1, with D perhaps TRBD2 (6 bases). The germline V gene has CDR1 SGHTA and CDR2 FQGTGA. The CDR3 is 13 residues long. The V end was cut by 1 base, the J end by 6 bases, with 7 bases between. Written as DNA, the CDR3 is TGTGCCAGCAGCTTAAGGGACTCCAATGAGCAGTTCTTC. This gives the protein CASSLRDSNEQFF.

DNA for the CDR3: TGCGCCAGCAGCCAAGATCTAGCGGGAGTAGGGGAGACCCAGTACTTC. Translation: CASSQDLAGVGETQYF. This rearrangement joins TRBV4-1 to TRBJ2-5; 10 bases are shared with TRBD2. The CDR3 contains 16 residues. Trimming cost V 0 bases and J 5 bases; bases outside gene matches: 6. Germline V gives CDR1 MGHRA, CDR2 YSYEKL.

The CDR3 DNA sequence: TGTGCCAGCAGTGGGACTAGCGGGAGGTACGAGCAGTACTTC. Amino acid sequence: CASSGTSGRYEQYF. The chain employs TRBV2 and TRBJ2-7, with TRBD2 matching 14 bases. Losses at the gene ends were 4 bases for V and 4 bases for J; bases not matched to a gene: 0. CDR1 and CDR2 from the germline V gene are SNHLY and FYNNEI. This CDR3 spans 14 amino acids.

The chain has TRBV10-3 and TRBJ2-1, with TRBD2 as a possible D gene (5 bases). V lost 3 bases and J 8 bases, leaving 20 bases between the germline ends. This CDR3 region has 16 residues. CDR1 ENHRY and CDR2 SYGVKD come from the germline V gene. The CDR3 is CAISDGLFPSYDEQFF. Written as DNA, the CDR3 is TGTGCCATCAGTGATGGACTCTTTCCGAGTTACGATGAGCAGTTCTTC.

The chain combines TRBV11-2 with TRBJ2-4, with 8 bases aligning to TRBD1. Germline values: CDR1 SGHAT, CDR2 FQNNGV. J gave up 5 bases and V 0 bases, and 3 bases lay outside the gene matches. The CDR3 contains 15 residues. CDR3 residues: CASSLEDRDQNIQYF. In DNA, the CDR3 is TGTGCCAGCAGCTTAGAGGACAGGGACCAAAACATTCAGTACTTC. The full variable domain, in which reference TRBV11-2 and TRBJ2-4 provide the parts outside the CDR3, is EAGVAQSPRYKIIEKRQSVAFWCNPISGHATLYWYQQILGQGPKLLIQFQNNGVVDDSQLPKDRFSAERLKGVDSTLKIQPAKLEDSAVYLCASSLEDRDQNIQYFGAGTRLSVL.

This clonotype has a handful of counts. The genes are TRBV5-6 and TRBJ2-3, with 9 bases fitting TRBD1. CDR1 is SGHDT, CDR2 YYEEEE, per germline. The CDR3 loop spans 15 amino acids. Unmatched junction bases numbered 8, after V lost 6 bases and J lost 3 bases. In nucleotides, the CDR3 is TGTGCCAGCACACCCGGGACAGGGTTAACAGATACGCAGTATTTT. Its protein product is CASTPGTGLTDTQYF.

This clonotype occurred a few times. The J gene is TRBJ2-1, the V gene TRBV7-8; 8 bases match TRBD1. The germline CDR1 and CDR2 sequences are SGHVS and FQNEAQ. The V gene end was trimmed by 5 bases and the J gene end by 10 bases; junction bases not matched to a gene: 7. The CDR3 totals 13 residues. The CDR3 DNA reads TGTGCCAGCAGCCCGGACAGGGCTGGGGAGCAGTTCTTC. Translated, it gives CASSPDRAGEQFF.

This clonotype has a handful of counts. CDR3 bases: TGTGCCAGCAGCAAAGACTACAGGTCCGATACGCAGTATTTT. Translated: CASSKDYRSDTQYF. This chain links TRBV7-2 with TRBJ2-3; either TRBD1 or TRBD2 may supply D (5 bases each). The CDR3 extends over 14 amino acids. The V gene lost 5 bases and the J gene lost 6 bases, with 15 bases spanning the gap. CDR1 and CDR2 from the germline V gene are SGHTA and FQGNSA.

In this sample, this clonotype turned up many times. The V gene is TRBV20-1, the J gene TRBJ1-1; D ambiguous. Germline values: CDR1 DFQATT, CDR2 SNEGSKA (reference sequence). This CDR3 comprises 13 residues. Trimming removed 3 bases from V and 1 base from J, with 9 bases in between. CDR3 loop: CSASRISNTEAFF. CDR3 in DNA: TGCAGTGCTAGTCGAATTTCGAACACTGAAGCTTTCTTT.

This clonotype was picked up many times. CDR3 region: CASSQKFPEFNYGYTF. As DNA, the CDR3 is TGTGCCAGCAGCCAAAAGTTTCCGGAGTTTAACTATGGCTACACCTTC. This chain links TRBV14 with TRBJ1-2; D gene unclear. The CDR3 loop spans 16 amino acids. Germline CDR1 and CDR2: SGHDN and FVKESK. V lost 2 bases and J lost 1, with 14 bases in between. The entire variable domain, with the rest obtained from reference TRBV14 and TRBJ1-2, is as follows: EAGVTQFPSHSVIEKGQTVTLRCDPISGHDNLYWYRRVMGKEIKFLLHFVKESKQDESGMPNNRFLAERTGGTYSTLKVQPAELEDSGVYFCASSQKFPEFNYGYTFGSGTRLTVV.

V and J are TRBV5-1 and TRBJ2-2, with a weak D call TRBD1 (5 bases). V was clipped by 0 bases and J by 6 bases, with 9 bases between them. CDR1 SGHRS and CDR2 YFSETQ come from the germline V gene. This CDR3 region has 14 residues. In DNA, the CDR3 is TGCGCCAGCAGCTTGGCTCAGGGCGCCGGGGAGCTGTTTTTT. The encoded protein is CASSLAQGAGELFF.

The CDR3 loop is CSASGTIDYEQYF. The CDR3 region has the DNA TGCAGTGCTTCCGGGACTATAGACTACGAGCAGTACTTC. V usage is TRBV20-1 and J usage is TRBJ2-7, with 7 bases fitting TRBD2. The CDR3 totals 13 residues. Germline CDR1 reads DFQATT; CDR2 reads SNEGSKA (reference sequence). With 5 bases clipped from V and 3 bases from J, the junction kept 7 bases outside the gene matches.

The sample holds one count of this clonotype. The chain is built from TRBV5-1 and TRBJ1-2; TRBD1 is a possible D gene (5 bases). Trimming took 4 bases from V and 2 from J, leaving 9 bases between them. The CDR3 totals 13 residues. Germline-derived CDR1 and CDR2 are SGHRS and YFSETQ. CDR3 sequence (DNA): TGCGCCAGCAGCATCCGGGACAACTATGGCTACACCTTC. Protein: CASSIRDNYGYTF. The entire variable domain, with the rest obtained from reference TRBV5-1 and TRBJ1-2, is as follows: KAGVTQTPRYLIKTRGQQVTLSCSPISGHRSVSWYQQTPGQGLQFLFEYFSETQRNKGNFPGRFSGRQFSNSRSEMNVSTLELGDSALYLCASSIRDNYGYTFGSGTRLTVV.

This clonotype was recorded a few times. This chain uses TRBV12-3 or TRBV12-4 with TRBJ2-7; 7 bases match TRBD1. This CDR3 has 14 amino acids. The junction had 3 bases not matched to a gene; V was cut back by 4 bases and J by 0 bases. CDR3 in DNA: TGTGCCAGCAGTTCGGACAGGACCTCCTACGAGCAGTACTTC. Protein sequence: CASSSDRTSYEQYF.

The chain is built from TRBV4-3 and TRBJ2-7; weak D call: TRBD1 (7 bases). Germline lookup yields CDR1 LGHNA and CDR2 YSLEER. With 0 bases removed from V and 2 bases from J, the gap between germline ends came to 11 bases. The CDR3 runs to 15 residues. CDR3 sequence reads: CASSQEGRGAYEQYF. The CDR3 DNA reads TGCGCCAGCAGCCAAGAAGGCAGGGGGGCCTACGAGCAGTACTTC.

This chain links TRBV5-1 with TRBJ1-2; D perhaps matches TRBD1 (6 bases). Germline CDR1 is SGHRS and CDR2 is YFSETQ. V lost 3 bases and J lost 2, with 11 bases in between. The CDR3 loop spans 14 amino acids. The CDR3 DNA sequence: TGCGCCAGCAGCTGGGGGACACCGAACTATGGCTACACCTTC. It codes for CASSWGTPNYGYTF.

This clonotype was seen at least ten times. The rearrangement uses TRBV6-1 and TRBJ1-1, with D perhaps matching TRBD1 (6 bases). The CDR3 spans 14 residues. V lost 5 bases and J lost 1, with 11 bases in between. Germline V gene data show CDR1 as MNHNS and CDR2 as SASEGT. The chain's CDR3 is CASSMTGSNTEAFF. The CDR3 DNA reads TGTGCCAGCAGTATGACAGGATCGAACACTGAAGCTTTCTTT.

The rearrangement uses TRBV8-2 and TRBJ2-1; TRBD2 reflects the table's D call only, with no check against the DNA. TRBV8-2 is a pseudogene locus. The CDR3 is 14 amino acids. The CDR3 loop reads CARGRRPSCNEQFF. In nucleotides, the CDR3 is TGTGCCAGGGGCCGTAGGCCCTCCTGCAATGAGCAGTTCTTC.